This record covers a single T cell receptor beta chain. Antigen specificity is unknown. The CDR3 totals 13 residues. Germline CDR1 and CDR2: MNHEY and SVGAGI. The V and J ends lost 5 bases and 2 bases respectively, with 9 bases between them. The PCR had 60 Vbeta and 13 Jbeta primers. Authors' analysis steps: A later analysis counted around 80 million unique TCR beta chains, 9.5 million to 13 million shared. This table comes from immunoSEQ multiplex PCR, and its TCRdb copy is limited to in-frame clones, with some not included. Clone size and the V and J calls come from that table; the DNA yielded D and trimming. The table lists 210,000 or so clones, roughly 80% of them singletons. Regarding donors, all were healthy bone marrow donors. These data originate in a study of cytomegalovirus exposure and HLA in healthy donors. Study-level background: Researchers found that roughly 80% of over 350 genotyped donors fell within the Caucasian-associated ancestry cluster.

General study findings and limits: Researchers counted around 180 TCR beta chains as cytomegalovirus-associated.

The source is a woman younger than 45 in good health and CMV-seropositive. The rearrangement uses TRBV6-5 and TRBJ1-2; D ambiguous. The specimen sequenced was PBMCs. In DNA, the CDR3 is TGTGCCAGCAGTGAAAACAAGAACTATGGCTACACCTTC. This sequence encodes CASSENKNYGYTF.